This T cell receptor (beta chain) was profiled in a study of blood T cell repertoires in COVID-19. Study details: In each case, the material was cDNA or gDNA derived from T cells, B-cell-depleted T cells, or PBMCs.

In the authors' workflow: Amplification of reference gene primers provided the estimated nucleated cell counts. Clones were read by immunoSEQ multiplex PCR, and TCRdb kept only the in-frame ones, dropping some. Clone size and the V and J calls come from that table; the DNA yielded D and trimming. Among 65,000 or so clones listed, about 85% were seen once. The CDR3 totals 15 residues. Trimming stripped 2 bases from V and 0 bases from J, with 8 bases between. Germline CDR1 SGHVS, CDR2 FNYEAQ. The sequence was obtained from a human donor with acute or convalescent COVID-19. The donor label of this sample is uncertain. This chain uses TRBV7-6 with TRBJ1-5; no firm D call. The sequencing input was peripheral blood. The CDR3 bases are TGTGCCAGCAGCTTATCGAGTCTTAGCAATCAGCCCCAGCATTTT. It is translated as CASSLSSLSNQPQHF. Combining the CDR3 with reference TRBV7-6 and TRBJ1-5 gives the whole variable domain GAGVSQSPRYKVTKRGQDVALRCDPISGHVSLYWYRQALGQGPEFLTYFNYEAQQDKSGLPNDRFSAERPEGSISTLTIQRTEQRDSAMYRCASSLSSLSNQPQHFGDGTRLSIL.